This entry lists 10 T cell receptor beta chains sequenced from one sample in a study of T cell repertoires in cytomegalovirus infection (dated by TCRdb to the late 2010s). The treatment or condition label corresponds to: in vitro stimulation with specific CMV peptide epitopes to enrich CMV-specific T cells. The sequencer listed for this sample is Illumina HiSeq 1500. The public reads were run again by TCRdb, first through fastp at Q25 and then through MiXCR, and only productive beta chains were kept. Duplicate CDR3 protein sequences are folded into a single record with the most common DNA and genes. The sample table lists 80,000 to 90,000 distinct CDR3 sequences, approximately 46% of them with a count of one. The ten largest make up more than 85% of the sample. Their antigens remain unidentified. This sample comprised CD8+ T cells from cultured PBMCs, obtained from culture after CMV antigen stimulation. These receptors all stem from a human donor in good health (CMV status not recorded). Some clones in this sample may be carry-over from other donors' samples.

Written as DNA, the CDR3 is TGTGCCACCAGTGATTTCTCCCGACAGGGGAGGAATGAAAAACTGTTTTTT. Its translation: CATSDFSRQGRNEKLFF. The V and J genes are TRBV24-1 and TRBJ1-4, with TRBD1 matching 8 bases. V shed 1 base, J shed 5 bases, and the junction held 8 bases outside the gene matches. CDR1 KGHDR and CDR2 SFDVKD come from the germline V gene. The length of the CDR3 is 17 residues.

This CDR3 is CASSTTSGGAGDTQYF. CDR3 DNA: TGTGCCAGCAGTACTACTAGCGGGGGGGCAGGAGATACGCAGTATTTT. The chain employs TRBV28 and TRBJ2-3; 13 nucleotides agree with TRBD2. Germline CDR1 MDHEN, CDR2 SYDVKM. V shed 5 bases and J 5 bases; nucleotides not matched to a gene: 7. This CDR3 is built from 16 residues.

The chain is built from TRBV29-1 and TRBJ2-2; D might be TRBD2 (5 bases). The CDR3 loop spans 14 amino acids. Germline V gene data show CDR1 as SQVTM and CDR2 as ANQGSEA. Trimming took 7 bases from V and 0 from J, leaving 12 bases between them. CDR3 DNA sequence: TGCAGCGGACTTAGCGTCGCGAACACCGGGGAGCTGTTTTTT. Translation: CSGLSVANTGELFF.

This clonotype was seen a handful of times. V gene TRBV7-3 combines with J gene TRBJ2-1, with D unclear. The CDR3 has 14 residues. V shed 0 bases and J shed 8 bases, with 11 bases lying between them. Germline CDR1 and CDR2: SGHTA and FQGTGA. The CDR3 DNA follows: TGTGCCAGCAGCTTAACGGGGTCTTCCGATGAGCAGTTCTTC. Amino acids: CASSLTGSSDEQFF.

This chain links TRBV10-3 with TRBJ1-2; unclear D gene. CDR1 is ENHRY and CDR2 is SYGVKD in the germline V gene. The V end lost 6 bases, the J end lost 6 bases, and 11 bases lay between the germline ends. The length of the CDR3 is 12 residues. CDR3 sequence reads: CAIRSYPDGYTF. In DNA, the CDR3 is TGTGCCATCAGGAGTTATCCGGATGGCTACACCTTC.

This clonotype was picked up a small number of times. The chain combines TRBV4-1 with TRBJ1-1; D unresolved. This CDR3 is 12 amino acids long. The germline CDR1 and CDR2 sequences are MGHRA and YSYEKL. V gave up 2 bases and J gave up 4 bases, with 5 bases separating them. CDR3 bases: TGCGCCAGCAGCCAATGGGGCACTGAAGCTTTCTTT. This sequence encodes CASSQWGTEAFF.

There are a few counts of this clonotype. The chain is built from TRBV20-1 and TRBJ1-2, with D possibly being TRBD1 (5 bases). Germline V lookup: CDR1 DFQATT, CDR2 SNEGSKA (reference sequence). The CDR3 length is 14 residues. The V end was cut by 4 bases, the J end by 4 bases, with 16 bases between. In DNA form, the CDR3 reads TGCAGTGCTAATTTTCGGCAGGGCATCTATGGCTACACCTTC. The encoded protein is CSANFRQGIYGYTF.

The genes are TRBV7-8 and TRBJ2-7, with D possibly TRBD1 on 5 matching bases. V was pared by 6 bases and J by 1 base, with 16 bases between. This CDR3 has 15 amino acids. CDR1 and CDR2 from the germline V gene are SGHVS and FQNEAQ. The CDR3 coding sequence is TGTGCCAGCAGTCCCTCAGGGCGAAAATCCTACGAGCAGTACTTC. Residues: CASSPSGRKSYEQYF.

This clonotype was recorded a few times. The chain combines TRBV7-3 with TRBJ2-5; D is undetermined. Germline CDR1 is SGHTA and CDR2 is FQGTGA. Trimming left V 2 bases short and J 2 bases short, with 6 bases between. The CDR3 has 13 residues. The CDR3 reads CASSLELQETQYF. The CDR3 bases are TGTGCCAGCAGCTTAGAGCTTCAAGAGACCCAGTACTTC.

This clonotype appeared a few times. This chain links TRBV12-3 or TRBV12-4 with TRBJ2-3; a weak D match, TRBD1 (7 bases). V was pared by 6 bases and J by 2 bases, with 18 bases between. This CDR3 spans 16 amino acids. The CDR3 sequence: CASSPGAGGLTDTQYF. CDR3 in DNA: TGTGCCAGCAGCCCTGGGGCAGGGGGACTCACAGATACGCAGTATTTT.